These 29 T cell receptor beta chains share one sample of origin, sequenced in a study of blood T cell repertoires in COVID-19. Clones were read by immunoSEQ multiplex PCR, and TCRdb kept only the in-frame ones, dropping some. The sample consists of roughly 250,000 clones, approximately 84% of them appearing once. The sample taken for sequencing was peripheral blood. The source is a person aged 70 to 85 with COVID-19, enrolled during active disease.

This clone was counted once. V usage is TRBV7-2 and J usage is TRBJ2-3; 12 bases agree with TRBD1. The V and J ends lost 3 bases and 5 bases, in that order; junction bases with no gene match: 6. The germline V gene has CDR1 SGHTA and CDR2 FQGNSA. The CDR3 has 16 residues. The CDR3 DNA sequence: TGTGCCAGCAGCTTCACCGGGACAGGGGGCGGAGATACGCAGTATTTT. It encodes CASSFTGTGGGDTQYF.

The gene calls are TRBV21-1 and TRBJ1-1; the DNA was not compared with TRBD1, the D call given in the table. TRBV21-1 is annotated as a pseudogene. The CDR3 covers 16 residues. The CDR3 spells CASSKVKGARYTEAFF. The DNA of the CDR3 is TGTGCCAGCAGCAAAGTAAAGGGGGCTAGGTACACTGAAGCTTTCTTT.

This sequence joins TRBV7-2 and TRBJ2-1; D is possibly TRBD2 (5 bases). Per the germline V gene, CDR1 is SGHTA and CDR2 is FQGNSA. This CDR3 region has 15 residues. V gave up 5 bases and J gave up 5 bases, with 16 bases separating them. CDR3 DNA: TGTGCCAGCAGCCCCCGGGGTATGGTGGACAATGAGCAGTTCTTC. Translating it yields CASSPRGMVDNEQFF.

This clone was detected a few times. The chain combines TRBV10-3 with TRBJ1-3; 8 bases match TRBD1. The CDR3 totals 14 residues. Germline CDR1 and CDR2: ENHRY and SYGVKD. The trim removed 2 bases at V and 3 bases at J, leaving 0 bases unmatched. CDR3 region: CAISETGGGNTIYF. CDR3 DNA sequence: TGTGCCATCAGTGAGACAGGGGGTGGAAACACCATATATTTT.

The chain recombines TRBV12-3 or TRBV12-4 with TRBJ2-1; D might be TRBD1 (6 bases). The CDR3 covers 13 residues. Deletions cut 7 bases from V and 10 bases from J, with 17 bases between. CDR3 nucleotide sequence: TGTGCCAGCAATCGGCAGGGGAGTGGCGAGCAGTTCTTC. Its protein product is CASNRQGSGEQFF.

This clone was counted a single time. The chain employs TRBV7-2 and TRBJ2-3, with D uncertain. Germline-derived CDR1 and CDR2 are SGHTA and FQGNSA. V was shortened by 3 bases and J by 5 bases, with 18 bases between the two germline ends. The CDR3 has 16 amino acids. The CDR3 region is CASSFDRVLPEDTQYF. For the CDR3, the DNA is TGTGCCAGCAGCTTCGACCGGGTTCTCCCGGAAGATACGCAGTATTTT.

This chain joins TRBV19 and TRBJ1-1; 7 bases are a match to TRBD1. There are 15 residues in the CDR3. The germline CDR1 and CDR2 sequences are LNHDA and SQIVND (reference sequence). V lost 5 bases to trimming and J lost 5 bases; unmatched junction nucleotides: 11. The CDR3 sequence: CASSEGTALRTEAFF. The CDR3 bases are TGTGCCAGTAGTGAAGGGACAGCCCTGAGGACTGAAGCTTTCTTT. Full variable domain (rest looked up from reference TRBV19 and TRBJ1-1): DGGITQSPKYLFRKEGQNVTLSCEQNLNHDAMYWYRQDPGQGLRLIYYSQIVNDFQKGDIAEGYSVSREKKESFPLTVTSAQKNPTAFYLCASSEGTALRTEAFFGQGTRLTVV.

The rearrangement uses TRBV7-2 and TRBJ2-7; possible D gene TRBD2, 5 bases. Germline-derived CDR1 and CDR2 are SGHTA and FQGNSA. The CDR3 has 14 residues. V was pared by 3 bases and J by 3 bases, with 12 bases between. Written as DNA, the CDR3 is TGTGCCAGCAGCTTCCAGACCACTAGCTACGAGCAGTACTTC. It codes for CASSFQTTSYEQYF.

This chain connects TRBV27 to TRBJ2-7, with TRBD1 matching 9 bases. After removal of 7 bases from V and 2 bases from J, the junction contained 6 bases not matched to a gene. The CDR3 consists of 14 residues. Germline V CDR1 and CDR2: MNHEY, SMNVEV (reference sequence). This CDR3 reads CASKWGQGPYEQYF. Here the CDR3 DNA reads TGTGCCAGCAAGTGGGGACAGGGCCCCTACGAGCAGTACTTC.

The CDR3 region has the DNA TGTGCCAGCCAGACACTGGAAAATGAAAAACTGTTTTTT. Translating gives CASQTLENEKLFF. This chain links TRBV2 with TRBJ1-4; D remains ambiguous. This CDR3 has 13 amino acids. Trimming cost V 8 bases and J 5 bases, with 12 bases left between them. CDR1 is SNHLY and CDR2 is FYNNEI in the germline V gene.

CDR3 in amino acids: CASSQPGTAYYEQYF. The CDR3 bases are TGCGCCAGCAGCCAACCCGGGACAGCGTACTACGAGCAGTACTTC. The chain employs TRBV4-1 and TRBJ2-7; 7 nucleotides agree with TRBD1. The germline CDR1 and CDR2 sequences are MGHRA and YSYEKL. The CDR3 is 15 amino acids. J was trimmed by 3 bases and V by 2 bases; bases with no gene match: 7.

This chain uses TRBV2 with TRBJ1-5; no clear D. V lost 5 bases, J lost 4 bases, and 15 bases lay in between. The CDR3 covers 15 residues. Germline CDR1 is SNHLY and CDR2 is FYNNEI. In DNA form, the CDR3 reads TGTGCCAGCAGTATTTCGGTGGGCCCAAATCAGCCCCAGCATTTT. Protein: CASSISVGPNQPQHF.

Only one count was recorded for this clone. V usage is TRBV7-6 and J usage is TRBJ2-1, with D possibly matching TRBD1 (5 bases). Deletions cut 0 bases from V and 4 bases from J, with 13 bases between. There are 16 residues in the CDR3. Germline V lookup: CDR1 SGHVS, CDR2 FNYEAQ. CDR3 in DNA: TGTGCCAGCAGCTTAGCGGACACCCCCAAATACAATGAGCAGTTCTTC. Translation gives CASSLADTPKYNEQFF.

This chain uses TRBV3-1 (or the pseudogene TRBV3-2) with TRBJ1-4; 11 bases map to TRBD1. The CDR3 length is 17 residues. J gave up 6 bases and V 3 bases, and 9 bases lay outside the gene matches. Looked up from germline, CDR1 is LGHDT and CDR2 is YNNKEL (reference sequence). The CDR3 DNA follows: TGTGCCAGCAGCCAGTCCCGGGACAGGGGGAGTTATGAAAAACTGTTTTTT. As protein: CASSQSRDRGSYEKLFF.

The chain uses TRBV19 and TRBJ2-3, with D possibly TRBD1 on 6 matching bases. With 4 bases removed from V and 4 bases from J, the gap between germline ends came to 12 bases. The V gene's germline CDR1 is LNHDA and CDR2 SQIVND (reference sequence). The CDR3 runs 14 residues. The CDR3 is CASSKEYRADTQYF. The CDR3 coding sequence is TGTGCCAGTAGTAAAGAATACAGGGCAGATACGCAGTATTTT.

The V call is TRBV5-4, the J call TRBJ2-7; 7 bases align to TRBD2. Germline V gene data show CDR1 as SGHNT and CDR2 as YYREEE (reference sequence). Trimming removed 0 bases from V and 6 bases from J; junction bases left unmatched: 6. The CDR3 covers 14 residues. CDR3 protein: CASSLGTRHGEQYF. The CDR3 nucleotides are TGTGCCAGCAGCTTGGGGACTAGGCATGGCGAGCAGTACTTC. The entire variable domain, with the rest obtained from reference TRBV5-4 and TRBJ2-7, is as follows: ETGVTQSPTHLIKTRGQQVTLRCSSQSGHNTVSWYQQALGQGPQFIFQYYREEENGRGNFPPRFSGLQFPNYSSELNVNALELDDSALYLCASSLGTRHGEQYFGPGTRLTVT.

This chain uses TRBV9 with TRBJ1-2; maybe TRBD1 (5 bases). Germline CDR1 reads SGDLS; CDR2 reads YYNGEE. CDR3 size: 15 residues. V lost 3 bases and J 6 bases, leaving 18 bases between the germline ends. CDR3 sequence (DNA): TGTGCCAGCAGCGCGGACACCGGGGGACCACATGGCTACACCTTC. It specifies CASSADTGGPHGYTF.

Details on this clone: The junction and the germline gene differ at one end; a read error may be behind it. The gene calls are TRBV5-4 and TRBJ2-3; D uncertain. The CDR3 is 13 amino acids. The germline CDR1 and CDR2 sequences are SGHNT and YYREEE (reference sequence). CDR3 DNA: TGTGCCAGCAGCTTGGACGGGTCAGCCCCCGCGGATTTT. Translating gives CASSLDGSAPADF. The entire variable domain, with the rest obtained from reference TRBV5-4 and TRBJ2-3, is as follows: ETGVTQSPTHLIKTRGQQVTLRCSSQSGHNTVSWYQQALGQGPQFIFQYYREEENGRGNFPPRFSGLQFPNYSSELNVNALELDDSALYLCASSLDGSAPADFGPGTRLTVL.

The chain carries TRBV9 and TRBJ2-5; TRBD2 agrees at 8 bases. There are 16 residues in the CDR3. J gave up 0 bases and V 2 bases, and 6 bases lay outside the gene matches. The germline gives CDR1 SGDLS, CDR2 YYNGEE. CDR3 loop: CASSVTSGHNQETQYF. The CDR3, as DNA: TGTGCCAGCAGCGTTACTAGCGGACACAACCAAGAGACCCAGTACTTC.

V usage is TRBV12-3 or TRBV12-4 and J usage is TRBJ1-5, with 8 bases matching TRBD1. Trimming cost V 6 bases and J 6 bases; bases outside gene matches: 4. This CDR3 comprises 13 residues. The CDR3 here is CASSATGGQPQHF. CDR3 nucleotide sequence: TGTGCCAGCAGCGCAACAGGGGGTCAGCCCCAGCATTTT.

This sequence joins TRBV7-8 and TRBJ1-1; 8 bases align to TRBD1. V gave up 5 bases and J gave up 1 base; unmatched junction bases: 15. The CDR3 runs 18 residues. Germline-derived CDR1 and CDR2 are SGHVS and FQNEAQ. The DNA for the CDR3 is TGTGCCAGCAGCCCTTACCTCGGACAGGGCCCCGGGAACACTGAAGCTTTCTTT. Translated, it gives CASSPYLGQGPGNTEAFF.

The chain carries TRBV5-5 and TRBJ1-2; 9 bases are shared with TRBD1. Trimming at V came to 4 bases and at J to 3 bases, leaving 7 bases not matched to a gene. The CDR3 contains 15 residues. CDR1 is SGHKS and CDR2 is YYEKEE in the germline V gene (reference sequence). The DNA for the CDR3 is TGTGCCAGCAGCGCCGGGGACAGGGTTTACTATGGCTACACCTTC. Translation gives CASSAGDRVYYGYTF.

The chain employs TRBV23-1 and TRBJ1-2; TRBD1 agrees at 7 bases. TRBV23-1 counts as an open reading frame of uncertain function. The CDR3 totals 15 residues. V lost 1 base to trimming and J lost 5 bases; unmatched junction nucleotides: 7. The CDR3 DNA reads TGCGCCAGCAGTCAATTAATCATCAGGGGGTATGGCTACACCTTC. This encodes CASSQLIIRGYGYTF.

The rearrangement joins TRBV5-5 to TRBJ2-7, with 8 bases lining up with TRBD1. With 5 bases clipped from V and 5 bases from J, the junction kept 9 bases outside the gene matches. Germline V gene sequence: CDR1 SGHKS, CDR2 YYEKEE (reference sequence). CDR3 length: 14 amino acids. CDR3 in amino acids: CASSPGAGGNEQYF. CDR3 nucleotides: TGTGCCAGCAGTCCAGGGGCAGGGGGCAACGAGCAGTACTTC.

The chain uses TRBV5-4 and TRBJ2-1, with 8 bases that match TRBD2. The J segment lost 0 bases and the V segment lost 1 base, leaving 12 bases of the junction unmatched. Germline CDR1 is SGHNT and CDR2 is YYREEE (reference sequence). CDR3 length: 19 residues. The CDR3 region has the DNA TGTGCCAGCAGCTTGCTATCCGGTAGCGGGGCCCTCTCCTACAATGAGCAGTTCTTC. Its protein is CASSLLSGSGALSYNEQFF.

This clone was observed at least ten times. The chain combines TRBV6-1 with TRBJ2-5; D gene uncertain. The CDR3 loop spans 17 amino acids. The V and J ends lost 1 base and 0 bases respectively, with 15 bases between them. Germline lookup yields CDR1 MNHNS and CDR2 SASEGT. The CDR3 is CASSEGVSKRNQETQYF. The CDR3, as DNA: TGTGCCAGCAGTGAAGGGGTTAGTAAGAGGAACCAAGAGACCCAGTACTTC.

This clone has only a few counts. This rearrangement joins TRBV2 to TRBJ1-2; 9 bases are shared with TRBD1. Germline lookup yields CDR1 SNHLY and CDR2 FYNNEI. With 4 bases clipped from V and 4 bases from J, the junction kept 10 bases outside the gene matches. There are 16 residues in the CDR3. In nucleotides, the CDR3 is TGTGCCAGCAGTGTACGACAGGGGGAAACGGGCTATGGCTACACCTTC. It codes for CASSVRQGETGYGYTF.

CDR3 nucleotides: TGTGCCAGCACCCCGGGGTCGGACTATGGCTACACCTTC. It is translated as CASTPGSDYGYTF. The chain links TRBV28 to TRBJ1-2; unclear D gene. Germline-derived CDR1 and CDR2 are MDHEN and SYDVKM. V was trimmed by 7 bases and J by 3 bases, leaving 12 bases between them. The CDR3 is 13 residues long.

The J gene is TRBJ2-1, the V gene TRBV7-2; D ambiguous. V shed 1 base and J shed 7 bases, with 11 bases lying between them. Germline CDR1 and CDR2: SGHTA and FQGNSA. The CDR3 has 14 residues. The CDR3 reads CASSLVVSWNEQFF. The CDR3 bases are TGTGCCAGCAGCTTAGTAGTTAGTTGGAATGAGCAGTTCTTC.